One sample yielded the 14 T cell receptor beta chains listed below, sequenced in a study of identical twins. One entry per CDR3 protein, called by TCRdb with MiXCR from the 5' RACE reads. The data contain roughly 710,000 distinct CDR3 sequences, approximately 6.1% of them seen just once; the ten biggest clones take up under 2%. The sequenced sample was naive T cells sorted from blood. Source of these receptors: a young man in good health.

The CDR3 is CSVGYLALGTDTQYF. The CDR3 DNA sequence: TGCAGCGTTGGGTATCTAGCCCTTGGGACAGATACGCAGTATTTT. The J gene is TRBJ2-3, the V gene TRBV29-1, with a weak D call TRBD2 (5 bases). Trimming pared 4 bases from V and 3 bases from J, leaving 17 bases between. This CDR3 is built from 15 residues. CDR1 is SQVTM and CDR2 is ANQGSEA in the germline V gene.

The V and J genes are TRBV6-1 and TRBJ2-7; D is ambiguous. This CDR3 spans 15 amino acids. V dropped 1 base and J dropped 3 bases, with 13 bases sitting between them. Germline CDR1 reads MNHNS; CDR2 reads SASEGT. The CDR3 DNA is TGTGCCAGCAGTGAAGAACACAGTAATTTCTACGAGCAGTACGTC. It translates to CASSEEHSNFYEQYV.

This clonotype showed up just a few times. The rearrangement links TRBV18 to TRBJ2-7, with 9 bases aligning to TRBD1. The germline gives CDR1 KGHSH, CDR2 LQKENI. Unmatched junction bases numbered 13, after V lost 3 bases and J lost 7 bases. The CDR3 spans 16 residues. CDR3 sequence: CASSPYETGGGGEQYV. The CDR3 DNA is TGTGCCAGCTCACCTTATGAGACAGGGGGAGGAGGTGAGCAGTACGTC.

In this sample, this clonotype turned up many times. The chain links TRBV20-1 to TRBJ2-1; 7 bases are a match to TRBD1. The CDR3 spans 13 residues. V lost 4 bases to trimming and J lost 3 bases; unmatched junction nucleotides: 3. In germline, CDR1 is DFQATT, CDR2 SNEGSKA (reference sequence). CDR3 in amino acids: CSAIRQGYNEQFF. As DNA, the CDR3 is TGCAGTGCTATTAGACAGGGCTACAATGAGCAGTTCTTC.

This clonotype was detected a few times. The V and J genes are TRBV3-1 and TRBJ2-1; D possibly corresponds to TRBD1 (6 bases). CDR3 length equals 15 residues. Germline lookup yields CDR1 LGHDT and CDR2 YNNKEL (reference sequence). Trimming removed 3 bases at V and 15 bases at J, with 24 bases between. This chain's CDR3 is CASSHLSPGQGILFF. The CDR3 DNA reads TGTGCCAGCAGCCACCTCTCGCCCGGGCAGGGGATTCTGTTCTTC.

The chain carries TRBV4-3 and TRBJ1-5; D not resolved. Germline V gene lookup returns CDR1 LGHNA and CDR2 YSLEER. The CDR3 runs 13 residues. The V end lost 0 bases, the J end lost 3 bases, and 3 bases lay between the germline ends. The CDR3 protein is CASSQDNNQPQHF. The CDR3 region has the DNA TGCGCCAGCAGCCAAGACAACAATCAGCCCCAGCATTTT.

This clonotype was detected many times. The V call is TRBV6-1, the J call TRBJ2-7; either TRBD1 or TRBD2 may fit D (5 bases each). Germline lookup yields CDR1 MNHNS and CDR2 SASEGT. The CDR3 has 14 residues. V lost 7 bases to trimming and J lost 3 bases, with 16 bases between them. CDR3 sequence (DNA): TGTGCCAGCAACCGGGACCAGTGGGGCTACGAGCAGTACTTC. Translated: CASNRDQWGYEQYF.

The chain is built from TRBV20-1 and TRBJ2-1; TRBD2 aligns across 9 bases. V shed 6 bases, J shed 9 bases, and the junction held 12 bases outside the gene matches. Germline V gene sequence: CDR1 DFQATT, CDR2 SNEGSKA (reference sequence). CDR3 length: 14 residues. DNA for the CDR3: TGCAGTGCGATACTAGCGGGCAACGTGGGTGAGCAGTTCTTC. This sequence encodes CSAILAGNVGEQFF.

The CDR3 DNA is TGTGCCAGCAGCCCCCCGGGACAGGGAAACCACGAGCAGTACGTC. This codes for CASSPPGQGNHEQYV. This chain links TRBV5-6 with TRBJ2-7; 9 bases align to TRBD1. This CDR3 contains 15 residues. With V trimmed by 4 bases and J by 5 bases, 10 bases remained unmatched. Germline values: CDR1 SGHDT, CDR2 YYEEEE.

The CDR3 DNA reads TGTGCCAGCAGAATTGGCCCTTACAATGAGCAGTTCTTC. Protein sequence: CASRIGPYNEQFF. The V and J genes are TRBV6-1 and TRBJ2-1, with no clear D. The CDR3 is 13 amino acids. Germline V CDR1 and CDR2: MNHNS, SASEGT. Trimming left V 6 bases short and J 4 bases short, with 10 bases between.

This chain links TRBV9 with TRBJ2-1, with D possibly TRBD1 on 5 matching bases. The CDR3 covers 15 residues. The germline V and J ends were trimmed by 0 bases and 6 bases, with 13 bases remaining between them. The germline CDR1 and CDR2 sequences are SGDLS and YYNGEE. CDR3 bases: TGTGCCAGCAGCGTAGAGGGCAGGGTCAGCAATGAGCAGTTCTTC. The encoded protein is CASSVEGRVSNEQFF.

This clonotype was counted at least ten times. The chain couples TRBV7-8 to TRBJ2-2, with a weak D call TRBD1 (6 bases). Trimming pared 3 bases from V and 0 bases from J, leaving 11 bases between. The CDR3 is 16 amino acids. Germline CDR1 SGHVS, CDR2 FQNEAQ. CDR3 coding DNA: TGTGCCAGCAGCTTTCCAGGGGTACCGAACACCGGGGAGCTGTTTTTT. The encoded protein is CASSFPGVPNTGELFF.

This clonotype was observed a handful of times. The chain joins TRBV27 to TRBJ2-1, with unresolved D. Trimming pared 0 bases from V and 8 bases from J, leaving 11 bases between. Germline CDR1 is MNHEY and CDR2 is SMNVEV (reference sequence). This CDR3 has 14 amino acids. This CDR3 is CASSLSWTSHEQFF. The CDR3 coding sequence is TGTGCCAGCAGTTTATCGTGGACGAGTCATGAGCAGTTCTTC.

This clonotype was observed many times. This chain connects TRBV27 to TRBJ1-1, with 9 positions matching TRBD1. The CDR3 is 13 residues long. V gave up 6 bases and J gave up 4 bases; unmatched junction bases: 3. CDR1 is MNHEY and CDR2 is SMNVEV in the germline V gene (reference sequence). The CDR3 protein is CASRGQGRTEAFF. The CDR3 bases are TGTGCCAGCAGGGGACAGGGCCGCACTGAAGCTTTCTTT.